What follows are 29 T cell receptor beta chains derived from one specimen sequenced in a study of blood T cell repertoires in COVID-19. Profiling relied on immunoSEQ multiplex PCR, and the TCRdb table lists in-frame clones only, not all of them. The profile shows around 170,000 clones, roughly 84% of them singletons. Sequenced: peripheral blood. These TCRs come from a woman aged 55-70 years with acute or convalescent COVID-19.

The chain combines TRBV2 with TRBJ1-5; 7 bases agree with TRBD1. Germline V gives CDR1 SNHLY, CDR2 FYNNEI. This CDR3 spans 16 amino acids. J gave up 3 bases and V 6 bases, and 11 bases lay outside the gene matches. This CDR3 reads CASRGGTGDANQPQHF. CDR3 bases: TGTGCCAGCAGAGGGGGTACAGGGGATGCCAATCAGCCCCAGCATTTT. Combining the CDR3 with reference TRBV2 and TRBJ1-5 gives the whole variable domain EPEVTQTPSHQVTQMGQEVILRCVPISNHLYFYWYRQILGQKVEFLVSFYNNEISEKSEIFDDQFSVERPDGSNFTLKIRSTKLEDSAMYFCASRGGTGDANQPQHFGDGTRLSIL.

The chain is built from TRBV11-2 and TRBJ1-1; tentative D call: TRBD1 (6 bases). CDR1 is SGHAT, CDR2 FQNNGV, per germline. CDR3 length: 14 amino acids. The V and J ends lost 4 bases and 6 bases respectively, with 15 bases between them. Here the CDR3 DNA reads TGTGCCAGCAGCTCTCCGACAGGCCCGCCTGAAGCTTTCTTT. It encodes CASSSPTGPPEAFF.

The chain employs TRBV6-6 and TRBJ1-2; D is undetermined. The CDR3 covers 13 residues. Germline V gives CDR1 MNHNY, CDR2 SVGAGI (reference sequence). V lost 5 bases and J 4 bases, leaving 11 bases between the germline ends. This CDR3 reads CASSPDGLYGYTF. The CDR3 coding sequence is TGTGCCAGCAGTCCTGACGGACTCTATGGCTACACCTTC.

This chain joins TRBV18 and TRBJ2-1, with TRBD2 as a possible D gene (5 bases). Trimming left V 2 bases short and J 6 bases short, with 11 bases between. CDR1 KGHSH and CDR2 LQKENI come from the germline V gene. The CDR3 totals 14 residues. The CDR3 sequence is CASSPNGLVNEQFF. The CDR3, as DNA: TGTGCCAGCTCACCAAATGGACTGGTCAATGAGCAGTTCTTC.

The V and J genes are TRBV6-5 and TRBJ2-2, with TRBD1 matching 9 bases. The CDR3 spans 15 residues. From germline, CDR1 is MNHEY and CDR2 SVGAGI. The trim removed 7 bases at V and 0 bases at J, leaving 3 bases unmatched. CDR3 loop: CASTRTGANTGELFF. The DNA for the CDR3 is TGTGCCAGCACTCGGACAGGGGCGAACACCGGGGAGCTGTTTTTT.

The chain joins TRBV29-1 to TRBJ2-7, with D unresolved. This CDR3 is built from 14 residues. V was shortened by 4 bases and J by 3 bases, with 16 bases between the two germline ends. Germline CDR1 is SQVTM and CDR2 is ANQGSEA. CDR3 nucleotides: TGCAGCGTTGCCCCCAACCGGCAGGTCTACGAGCAGTACTTC. It encodes CSVAPNRQVYEQYF.

This clone was seen only a few times. This chain links TRBV6-4 with TRBJ1-4; no definite D call. Germline lookup yields CDR1 MRHNA and CDR2 SNTAGT. The CDR3 contains 14 residues. V lost 3 bases and J lost 2, with 7 bases in between. The CDR3: CASSEGGTNEKLFF. The CDR3 DNA is TGTGCCAGCAGTGAAGGAGGGACTAATGAAAAACTGTTTTTT.

This sequence joins TRBV20-1 and TRBJ1-1; D call uncertain. Trimming stripped 3 bases from V and 5 bases from J, with 7 bases between. CDR1 DFQATT and CDR2 SNEGSKA come from the germline V gene (reference sequence). The CDR3 consists of 11 residues. CDR3: CSASLETEAFF. As DNA, the CDR3 is TGCAGTGCTAGTTTGGAGACTGAAGCTTTCTTT.

The chain has TRBV11-3 and TRBJ2-3; D ambiguous. Germline V lookup: CDR1 SGHNT, CDR2 YENEEA. Between the trimmed V and J ends, which lost 5 bases and 4 bases, there was a span of 7 bases. The CDR3 contains 12 residues. The CDR3 sequence: CASSRGPDTQYF. Written as DNA, the CDR3 is TGTGCCAGCAGCCGAGGCCCAGATACGCAGTATTTT.

This clone showed up just a few times. The chain couples TRBV4-2 to TRBJ1-6; 8 bases line up with TRBD1. Germline V gives CDR1 LGHNA, CDR2 YNFKEQ. The junction had 7 bases not matched to a gene; V was cut back by 2 bases and J by 10 bases. This CDR3 is 15 amino acids long. Written as DNA, the CDR3 is TGTGCCAGCAGCCAACAGTGGCAGGGGGCCTCACCCCTCCACTTT. Amino acids: CASSQQWQGASPLHF.

Remarks on this clone: Its ends do not fully match the called genes, so a read error is possible. The rearrangement links TRBV12-5 to TRBJ1-3; TRBD1 aligns across 7 bases. In germline, CDR1 is LGHNT, CDR2 FRNRAP. The CDR3 loop spans 12 amino acids. The DNA for the CDR3 is TGTGCTAGTGGTCCCTCCTCTGGGGACAGACGATTT. Translation gives CASGPSSGDRRF. The entire variable domain, with the rest obtained from reference TRBV12-5 and TRBJ1-3, is as follows: DARVTQTPRHKVTEMGQEVTMRCQPILGHNTVFWYRQTMMQGLELLAYFRNRAPLDDSGMPKDRFSAEMPDATLATLKIQPSEPRDSAVYFCASGPSSGDRRFGEGSWLTVV.

The chain employs TRBV5-1 and TRBJ1-6, with 10 bases aligning to TRBD1. Per germline, CDR1 SGHRS and CDR2 YFSETQ. The CDR3 loop spans 16 amino acids. The ends lost 4 bases at V and 9 bases at J; junction bases unmatched: 10. In DNA form, the CDR3 reads TGCGCCAGCAGCCCCTCCTCGACAGGGGGCCTTTCACCCCTCCACTTT. This codes for CASSPSSTGGLSPLHF.

The rearrangement links TRBV11-2 to TRBJ2-5, with 7 bases aligning to TRBD1. Losses at the gene ends were 4 bases for V and 4 bases for J; bases not matched to a gene: 12. CDR3 size: 16 residues. Germline assignment: CDR1 SGHAT and CDR2 FQNNGV. The CDR3 DNA reads TGTGCCAGCAGCTCAGGGGGACAATTAGGCCGAGAGACCCAGTACTTC. Amino acids: CASSSGGQLGRETQYF. The full variable domain, its missing parts supplied by reference TRBV11-2 and TRBJ2-5, is EAGVAQSPRYKIIEKRQSVAFWCNPISGHATLYWYQQILGQGPKLLIQFQNNGVVDDSQLPKDRFSAERLKGVDSTLKIQPAKLEDSAVYLCASSSGGQLGRETQYFGPGTRLLVL.

This chain links TRBV2 with TRBJ1-4, with TRBD1 matching 7 bases. The CDR3 runs to 14 residues. Germline V gives CDR1 SNHLY, CDR2 FYNNEI. V was pared by 8 bases and J by 5 bases, with 8 bases of the junction left unmatched. CDR3 coding DNA: TGTGCCAGCCTAAGGGGGCTTCGGAATGAAAAACTGTTTTTT. Its translation: CASLRGLRNEKLFF.

This rearrangement joins TRBV7-6 to TRBJ2-7, with 7 positions matching TRBD2. J gave up 1 base and V 5 bases, and 8 bases lay outside the gene matches. Germline loops: CDR1 SGHVS, CDR2 FNYEAQ. The CDR3 has 15 amino acids. The CDR3 region has the DNA TGTGCCAGCAGCCGAACGACTAGCCCATCCTACGAGCAGTACTTC. It codes for CASSRTTSPSYEQYF.

The genes are TRBV10-3 and TRBJ1-3; TRBD1 aligns across 9 bases. The trim removed 9 bases at V and 0 bases at J, leaving 0 bases unmatched. Per the germline V gene, CDR1 is ENHRY and CDR2 is SYGVKD. The length of the CDR3 is 13 residues. The CDR3 protein is CAIQGASGNTIYF. Written as DNA, the CDR3 is TGTGCCATACAGGGGGCCTCTGGAAACACCATATATTTT.

The chain recombines TRBV30 with TRBJ1-3; D might be TRBD1 (6 bases). The CDR3 contains 13 residues. V gave up 5 bases and J gave up 0 bases, with 8 bases separating them. Germline values: CDR1 GTSNPN, CDR2 SVGIG (reference sequence). CDR3 loop: CAWYRDSGNTIYF. CDR3 bases: TGTGCCTGGTACAGGGACTCTGGAAACACCATATATTTT.

This chain links TRBV5-4 with TRBJ1-2, with D tentatively TRBD1 (5 bases). Germline lookup yields CDR1 SGHNT and CDR2 YYREEE (reference sequence). This CDR3 is built from 15 residues. V lost 4 bases and J 0 bases, leaving 13 bases between the germline ends. The CDR3 here is CASSHERGSNYGYTF. DNA for the CDR3: TGTGCCAGCAGCCACGAGCGGGGGTCTAACTATGGCTACACCTTC.

The CDR3 bases are TGTGCCACCAGTGCTAGCGGGTACAATGAGCAGTTCTTC. Amino acid sequence: CATSASGYNEQFF. The chain combines TRBV24-1 with TRBJ2-1, with 8 nucleotides matching TRBD2. Per the germline V gene, CDR1 is KGHDR and CDR2 is SFDVKD. V gave up 5 bases and J gave up 4 bases; unmatched junction bases: 0. This CDR3 region has 13 residues.

This clone was detected a few times. The rearrangement links TRBV10-3 to TRBJ1-6; D uncertain. CDR1 and CDR2 (germline): ENHRY, SYGVKD. Between the trimmed V and J ends, which lost 6 bases and 7 bases, there was a span of 13 bases. CDR3 length: 14 amino acids. The CDR3 is CAISATTENSPLHF. As DNA, the CDR3 is TGTGCCATCAGCGCCACGACTGAAAATTCACCCCTCCACTTT.

This clone was recorded once. The chain combines TRBV11-2 with TRBJ1-2; 8 bases align to TRBD1. This CDR3 region has 16 residues. Per germline, CDR1 SGHAT and CDR2 FQNNGV. Trimming removed 1 base from V and 0 bases from J; junction bases left unmatched: 4. CDR3 sequence reads: CASSLGGTGSNYGYTF. The CDR3 region has the DNA TGTGCCAGCAGCTTAGGAGGGACAGGCTCTAACTATGGCTACACCTTC.

The chain couples TRBV9 to TRBJ2-5; TRBD2 agrees at 15 bases. Germline V gene sequence: CDR1 SGDLS, CDR2 YYNGEE. The CDR3 runs to 16 residues. V shed 4 bases and J 4 bases; nucleotides not matched to a gene: 5. This chain's CDR3 is CASSQGTSGGIETQYF. The CDR3 DNA follows: TGTGCCAGCAGCCAAGGGACTAGCGGGGGGATAGAGACCCAGTACTTC.

The chain uses TRBV23-1 and TRBJ1-6; a weak D match, TRBD1 (6 bases). TRBV23-1 is noted as an ORF with a role that remains uncertain. The CDR3 is 15 residues long. The V gene lost 3 bases and the J gene lost 3 bases, with 9 bases spanning the gap. The CDR3 nucleotides read TGCGCCAGCAGTCACGAGGACAGCTATAATTCACCCCTCCACTTT. This translates into CASSHEDSYNSPLHF.

The genes are TRBV28 and TRBJ2-6, with 9 bases identical to TRBD1. The junction had 4 bases not matched to a gene; V was cut back by 7 bases and J by 3 bases. The germline V gene encodes CDR1 MDHEN and CDR2 SYDVKM. The CDR3 runs to 15 residues. The CDR3 bases are TGTGCCAGCAACAGGGGGCAGGGTGGGGCCAACGTCCTGACTTTC. Its protein is CASNRGQGGANVLTF. The full variable domain, completed using reference TRBV28 and TRBJ2-6, is DVKVTQSSRYLVKRTGEKVFLECVQDMDHENMFWYRQDPGLGLRLIYFSYDVKMKEKGDIPEGYSVSREKKERFSLILESASTNQTSMYLCASNRGQGGANVLTFGAGSRLTVL.

The chain uses TRBV4-2 and TRBJ1-1; D is possibly TRBD1 (6 bases). CDR1 is LGHNA, CDR2 YNFKEQ, per germline. V was shortened by 3 bases and J by 4 bases, with 15 bases between the two germline ends. The CDR3 consists of 15 residues. The CDR3 bases are TGTGCCAGCAGCCAGGCCCACAGGGTGTCCACTGAAGCTTTCTTT. Its protein product is CASSQAHRVSTEAFF.

The J gene is TRBJ1-3, the V gene TRBV7-2; D remains unclear. The ends were cut back, 2 bases at V and 0 bases at J, with 8 bases in the middle. Germline CDR1 reads SGHTA; CDR2 reads FQGNSA. The CDR3 spans 15 residues. CDR3 protein: CASSLLPHSGNTIYF. CDR3 DNA sequence: TGTGCCAGCAGCTTACTACCCCACTCTGGAAACACCATATATTTT.

The rearrangement links TRBV18 to TRBJ2-3; a weak D match, TRBD1 (6 bases). The CDR3 loop spans 16 amino acids. Per germline, CDR1 KGHSH and CDR2 LQKENI. V was clipped by 3 bases and J by 2 bases, with 15 bases between them. The CDR3 protein is CASSPRTGRITDTQYF. The CDR3 bases are TGTGCCAGCTCACCCCGCACAGGGCGGATCACAGATACGCAGTATTTT.

The chain has TRBV10-1 and TRBJ1-6, with D perhaps matching TRBD1 (5 bases). Germline values: CDR1 WNHNN, CDR2 SYGVQD (reference sequence). Trimming removed 6 bases at V and 5 bases at J, with 17 bases between. The CDR3 loop spans 16 amino acids. CDR3 sequence: CASSRGGAEDNSPLHF. In DNA form, the CDR3 reads TGCGCCAGCAGCCGCGGTGGGGCTGAAGATAATTCACCCCTCCACTTT.

This chain joins TRBV28 and TRBJ2-2; D call uncertain. The CDR3 has 12 residues. The V end was cut by 3 bases, the J end by 7 bases, with 6 bases between. The germline CDR1 and CDR2 sequences are MDHEN and SYDVKM. DNA for the CDR3: TGTGCCAGCAGTTTGTGGAGCGGGGAGCTGTTTTTT. This sequence encodes CASSLWSGELFF.